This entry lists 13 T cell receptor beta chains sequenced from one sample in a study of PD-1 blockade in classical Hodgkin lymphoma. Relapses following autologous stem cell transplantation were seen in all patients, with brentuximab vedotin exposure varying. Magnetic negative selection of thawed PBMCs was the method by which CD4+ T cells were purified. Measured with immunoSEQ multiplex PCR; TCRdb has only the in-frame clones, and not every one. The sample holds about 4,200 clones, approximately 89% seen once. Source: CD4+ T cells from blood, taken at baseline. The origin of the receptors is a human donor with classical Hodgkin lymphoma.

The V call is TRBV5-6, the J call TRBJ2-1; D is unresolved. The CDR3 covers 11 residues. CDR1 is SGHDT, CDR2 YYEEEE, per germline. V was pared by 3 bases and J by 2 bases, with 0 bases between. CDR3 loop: CASSSYNEQFF. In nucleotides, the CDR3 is TGTGCCAGCAGCTCCTACAATGAGCAGTTCTTC.

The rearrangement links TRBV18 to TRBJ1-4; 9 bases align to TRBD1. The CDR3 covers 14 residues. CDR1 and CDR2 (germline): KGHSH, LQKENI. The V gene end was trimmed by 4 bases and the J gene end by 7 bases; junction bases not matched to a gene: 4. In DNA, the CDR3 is TGTGCCAGCTCACTGACAGGGGGTTCTGAAAAACTGTTTTTT. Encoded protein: CASSLTGGSEKLFF.

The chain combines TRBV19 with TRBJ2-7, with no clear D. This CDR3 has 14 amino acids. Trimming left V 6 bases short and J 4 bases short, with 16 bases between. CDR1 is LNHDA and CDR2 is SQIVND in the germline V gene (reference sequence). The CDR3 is CASRRANYPYEQYF. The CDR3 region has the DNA TGTGCCAGTAGAAGGGCTAACTACCCTTACGAGCAGTACTTC.

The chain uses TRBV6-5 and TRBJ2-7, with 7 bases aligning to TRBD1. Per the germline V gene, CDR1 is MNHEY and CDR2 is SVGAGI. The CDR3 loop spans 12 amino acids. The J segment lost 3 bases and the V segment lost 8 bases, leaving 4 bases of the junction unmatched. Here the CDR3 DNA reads TGTGCCAGCCGCAGGGGGAACTACGAGCAGTACTTC. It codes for CASRRGNYEQYF.

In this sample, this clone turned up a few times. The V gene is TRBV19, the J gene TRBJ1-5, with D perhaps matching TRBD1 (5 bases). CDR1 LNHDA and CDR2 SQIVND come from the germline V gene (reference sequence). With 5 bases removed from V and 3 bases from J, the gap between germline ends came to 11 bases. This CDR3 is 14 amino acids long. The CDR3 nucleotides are TGTGCCAGTAGTCTCGACAGTGACAATCAGCCCCAGCATTTT. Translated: CASSLDSDNQPQHF.

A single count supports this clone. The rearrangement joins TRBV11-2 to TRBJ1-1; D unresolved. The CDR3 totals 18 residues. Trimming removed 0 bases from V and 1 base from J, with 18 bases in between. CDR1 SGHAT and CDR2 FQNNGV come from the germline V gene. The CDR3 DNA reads TGTGCCAGCAGCTTAGATATCGCTGTATGGGTCAGGAACACTGAAGCTTTCTTT. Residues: CASSLDIAVWVRNTEAFF.

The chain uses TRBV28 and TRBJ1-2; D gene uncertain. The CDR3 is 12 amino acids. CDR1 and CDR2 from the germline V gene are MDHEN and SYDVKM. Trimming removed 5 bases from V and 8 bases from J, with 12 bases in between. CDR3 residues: CASSPPGRGYTF. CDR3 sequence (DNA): TGTGCCAGCAGTCCCCCGGGCCGGGGCTACACCTTC.

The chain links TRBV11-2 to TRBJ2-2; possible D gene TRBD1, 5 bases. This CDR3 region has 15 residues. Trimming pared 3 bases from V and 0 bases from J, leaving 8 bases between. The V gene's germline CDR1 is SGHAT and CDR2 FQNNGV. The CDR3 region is CASSLGQPNTGELFF. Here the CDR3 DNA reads TGTGCCAGCAGCTTGGGGCAGCCGAACACCGGGGAGCTGTTTTTT.

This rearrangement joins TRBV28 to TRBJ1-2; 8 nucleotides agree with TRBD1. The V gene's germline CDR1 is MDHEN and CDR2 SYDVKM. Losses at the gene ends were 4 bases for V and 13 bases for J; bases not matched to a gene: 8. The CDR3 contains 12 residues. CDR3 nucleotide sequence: TGTGCCAGCAGTTATCCCGCAGGGGGCGGCACCTTC. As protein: CASSYPAGGGTF.

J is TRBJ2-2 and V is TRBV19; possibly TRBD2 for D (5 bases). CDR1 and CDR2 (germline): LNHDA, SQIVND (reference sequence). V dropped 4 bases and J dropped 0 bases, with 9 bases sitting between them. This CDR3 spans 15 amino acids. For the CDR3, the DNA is TGTGCCAGTAGTAACAGCGGACCGAACACCGGGGAGCTGTTTTTT. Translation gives CASSNSGPNTGELFF.

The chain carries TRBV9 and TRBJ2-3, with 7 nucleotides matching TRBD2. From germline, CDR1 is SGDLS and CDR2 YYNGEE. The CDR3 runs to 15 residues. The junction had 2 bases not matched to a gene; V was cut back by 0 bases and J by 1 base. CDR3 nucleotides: TGTGCCAGCAGCGTAGATCTAGCGGGCACAGATACGCAGTATTTT. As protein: CASSVDLAGTDTQYF.

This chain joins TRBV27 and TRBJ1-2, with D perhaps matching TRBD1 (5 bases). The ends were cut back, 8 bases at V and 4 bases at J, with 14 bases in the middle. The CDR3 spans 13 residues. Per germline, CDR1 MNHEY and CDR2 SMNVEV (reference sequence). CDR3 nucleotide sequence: TGTGCCAGCGGATACAGGAGGAGCTATGGCTACACCTTC. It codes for CASGYRRSYGYTF.

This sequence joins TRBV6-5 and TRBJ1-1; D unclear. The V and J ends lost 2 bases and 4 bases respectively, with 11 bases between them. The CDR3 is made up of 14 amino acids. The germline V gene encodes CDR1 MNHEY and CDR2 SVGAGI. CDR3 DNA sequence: TGTGCCAGCAGTTACGAGGGCCGGAGCACTGAAGCTTTCTTT. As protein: CASSYEGRSTEAFF.